This T cell receptor beta chain was retrieved from a study of OX40 agonist ivuxolimab in advanced cancers. General notes on the study: Ivuxolimab, which targeted the costimulatory receptor OX40 (CD134), was an agonistic, fully human IgG2 monoclonal antibody. Prior anti-PD-1, anti-PD-L1 or anti-CTLA-4 therapy was permitted, and checkpoint inhibitors had been received by about 36% of dose-escalation patients. The paper describes the monotherapy dose-escalation part (N of about 57 patients) of the phase I trial of ivuxolimab. Partial responses were achieved by three dose-escalation patients, of whom one had hepatocellular carcinoma and two had cutaneous melanoma. The dose-escalation cohort was 82.7% male with a mean age of about 65 years, ranging from roughly 20 to 80. Intravenous ivuxolimab was administered to patients every 2 weeks at six dose levels: 0.01, 0.1, 0.3, 1.5, 3 and 10 mg/kg. Peripheral TCRbeta sequencing was intended to test whether TCR sequence diversity was altered and clonal T-cell expansion was caused by ivuxolimab. Of the roughly 50 dose-escalation patients, hepatocellular carcinoma was present in around 20, melanoma in roughly 15, renal cell carcinoma in 9 and head and neck cancer in 9. Results the study describes overall, beyond this receptor: Antigen specificity was not determined for the clonally expanded peripheral T cells. At doses of 0.1 to 3.0 mg/kg, clonal expansion of both CD4+ and CD8+ blood T cells was observed from baseline to week 6. In partial responders in the 0.1-3.0 mg/kg groups, normalized peripheral clonal expansion was found to be among the lowest, especially among CD8+ T cells. Low levels of normalized T-cell clonal expansion were also seen in some patients who did not respond. After ivuxolimab, expanded clones were on average more numerous among CD8+ T cells than among CD4+ T cells.

Patients with autoimmune disease history or receiving systemic immunosuppression were excluded from the trial. In every dose cohort, peripheral blood was drawn for TCR sequencing at baseline, cycle 4 day 1, and cycle 7 day 1. Samples were obtained from an open-label, multicenter, first-in-human phase I dose-escalation trial of ivuxolimab. The trial enrolled adults with locally advanced or metastatic head and neck squamous cell, hepatocellular, melanoma or renal cell carcinoma. Before TCR sequencing, CD4+ T cells and CD8+ T cells were sorted from peripheral blood as separate populations. Germline trimming: 4 bases from V, 2 bases from J; junction bases outside gene matches: 2. The CDR3 runs 14 amino acids, cysteine and phenylalanine included. This entry keeps only the CDR3 DNA: 42 bases, framed from base 1. CDR1 is given as MNHNS and CDR2 as SASEGT, both from the germline V gene. About this clone: Its cognate antigen has yet to be identified. Nothing much larger sits one base from this clone, and base qualities are not available.

Genomic DNA was extracted from sorted cells for sequencing of the TCRbeta CDR3 region. TCRbeta CDR3 regions were sequenced using the immunoSEQ Assay. TCRdb limited this immuneACCESS table to in-frame rearrangements with V and J called. A share of clones is missing; checked studies link under half to unresolved V genes, and the rest is unexplained. In all, the sample holds about 79,000 clones, and 80% to 90% of those were seen once. The ten top clones hold about 4% of the sample. The chain is encoded by TRBV6-1 joined to TRBJ2-3; TRBD1 agrees with 8 junctional bases. The source was CD4+ or CD8+ T cells sorted from blood, collected in a trial of the OX40 agonist ivuxolimab. The sequence came from an adult with an advanced solid tumor such as melanoma, head and neck, liver or kidney cancer. The sequenced DNA is TGTGCCAGCAGTGGGCAGGGGGCCACAGATACGCAGTATTTT. Translated, this is CASSGQGATDTQYF.